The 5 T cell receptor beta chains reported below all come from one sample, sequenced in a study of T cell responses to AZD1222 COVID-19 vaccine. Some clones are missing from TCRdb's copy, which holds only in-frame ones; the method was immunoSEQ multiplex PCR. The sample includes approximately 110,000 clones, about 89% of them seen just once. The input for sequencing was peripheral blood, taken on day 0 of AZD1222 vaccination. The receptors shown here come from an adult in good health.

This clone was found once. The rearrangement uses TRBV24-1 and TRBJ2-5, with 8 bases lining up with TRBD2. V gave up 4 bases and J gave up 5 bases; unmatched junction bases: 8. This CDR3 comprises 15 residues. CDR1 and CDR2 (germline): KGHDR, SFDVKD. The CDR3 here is CATSDPGGPGETQYF. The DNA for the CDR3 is TGTGCCACCAGTGACCCGGGGGGGCCGGGTGAGACCCAGTACTTC.

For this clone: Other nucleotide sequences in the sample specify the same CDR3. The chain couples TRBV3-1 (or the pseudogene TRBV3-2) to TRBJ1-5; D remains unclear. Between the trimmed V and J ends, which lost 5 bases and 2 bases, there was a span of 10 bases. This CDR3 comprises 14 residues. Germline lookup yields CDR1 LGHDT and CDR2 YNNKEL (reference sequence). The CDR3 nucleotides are TGTGCCAGCAGCGGAGGACGGGGCAATCAGCCCCAGCATTTT. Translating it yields CASSGGRGNQPQHF.

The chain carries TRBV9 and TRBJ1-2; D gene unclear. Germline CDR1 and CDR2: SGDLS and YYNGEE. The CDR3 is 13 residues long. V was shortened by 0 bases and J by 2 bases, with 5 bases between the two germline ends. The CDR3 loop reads CASSVASNYGYTF. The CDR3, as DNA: TGTGCCAGCAGCGTAGCCTCCAACTATGGCTACACCTTC.

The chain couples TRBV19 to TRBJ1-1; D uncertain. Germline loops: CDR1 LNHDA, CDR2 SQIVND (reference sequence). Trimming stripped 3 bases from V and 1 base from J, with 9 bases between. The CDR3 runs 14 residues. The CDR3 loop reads CASSIWPGNTEAFF. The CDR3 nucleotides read TGTGCCAGTAGTATTTGGCCAGGGAACACTGAAGCTTTCTTT.

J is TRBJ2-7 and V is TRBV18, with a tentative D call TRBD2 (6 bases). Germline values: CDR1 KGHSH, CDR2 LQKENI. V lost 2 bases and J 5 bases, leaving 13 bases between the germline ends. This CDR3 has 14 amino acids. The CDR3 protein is CASSPNIGGDEQYF. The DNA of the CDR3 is TGTGCCAGCTCACCAAATATAGGCGGGGACGAGCAGTACTTC.